Presented here are 24 T cell receptor beta chains from one specimen sequenced in a study of T-cell reconstitution after alpha-beta-depleted transplantation in children. Unique molecular identifiers were incorporated during preparation of the TCRbeta library. One entry per CDR3 protein results from TCRdb running MiXCR on the PCR reads. The sample carries about 200,000 distinct CDR3 sequences, 5% to 7.5% recorded once. Source: PBMCs, taken before TCRalphabeta/CD19-depleted stem cell transplant. The receptors come from a girl less than two years old with combined immunodeficiency, due to receive a stem cell transplant.

This clonotype was observed at least ten times. The chain couples TRBV12-3 or TRBV12-4 to TRBJ1-1; D not certain. This CDR3 is built from 13 residues. V lost 6 bases, J lost 5 bases, and 13 bases lay in between. This CDR3 reads CASSLPGKTEAFF. The CDR3 DNA reads TGTGCCAGCAGCCTCCCGGGGAAAACTGAAGCTTTCTTT.

This clonotype was detected ten times or more. The V and J genes are TRBV6-2 or TRBV6-3 and TRBJ1-1; the D gene is possibly TRBD1 (5 bases). Germline CDR1 is MNHEY and CDR2 is SVGEGT. This CDR3 region has 16 residues. V gave up 5 bases and J gave up 0 bases, with 16 bases separating them. The chain's CDR3 is CASSHTGYDMNTEAFF. The DNA of the CDR3 is TGTGCCAGCAGTCATACAGGTTACGACATGAACACTGAAGCTTTCTTT.

This clonotype has at least ten counts. The chain carries TRBV24-1 and TRBJ2-5, with D perhaps matching TRBD2 (7 bases). Germline CDR1 reads KGHDR; CDR2 reads SFDVKD. The V end lost 0 bases, the J end lost 7 bases, and 8 bases lay between the germline ends. The CDR3 runs to 13 residues. CDR3 DNA sequence: TGTGCCACCAGTGATTTGAGGGGGGGGACCCAGTACTTC. Its protein product is CATSDLRGGTQYF.

This clonotype occurred many times. The chain has TRBV27 and TRBJ2-3; a weak D match, TRBD2 (5 bases). Germline V lookup: CDR1 MNHEY, CDR2 SMNVEV (reference sequence). This CDR3 has 16 residues. Deletions cut 6 bases from V and 1 base from J, with 17 bases between. CDR3 sequence reads: CASSSLGNTGTDTQYF. CDR3 coding DNA: TGTGCCAGCAGCTCTCTCGGGAACACTGGCACAGATACGCAGTATTTT.

On this clonotype itself: A much larger clone lies one base from this, so it may be a read error. This chain uses TRBV20-1 with TRBJ1-2, with D possibly being TRBD1 (5 bases). The CDR3 is 13 residues long. Looked up from germline, CDR1 is DFQATT and CDR2 is SNEGSKA (reference sequence). The CDR3 DNA reads TGCAGTGAAAGGATGGGGGATCTATATGGCGACACCTTC. Protein product: CSERMGDLYGDTF.

The chain carries TRBV12-3 or TRBV12-4 and TRBJ2-7; weak D call: TRBD2 (5 bases). V lost 3 bases and J 3 bases, leaving 12 bases between the germline ends. CDR3 length equals 14 residues. CDR3 DNA sequence: TGTGCCAGCAGTTTTGAGAGGGAAAACTACGAGCAGTACTTC. This gives the protein CASSFERENYEQYF.

In this sample, this clonotype turned up many times. The chain employs TRBV28 and TRBJ2-7, with D possibly TRBD2 on 6 matching bases. Germline CDR1 and CDR2: MDHEN and SYDVKM. This CDR3 is built from 14 residues. The germline V and J ends were trimmed by 5 bases and 2 bases, with 13 bases remaining between them. This chain's CDR3 is CASSMGGRTYEQYF. CDR3 nucleotides: TGTGCCAGCAGTATGGGTGGGAGGACCTACGAGCAGTACTTC.

This clonotype was observed many times. The CDR3 sequence: CSVMGYAEPYNEQFF. For the CDR3, the DNA is TGCAGTGTTATGGGTTATGCGGAGCCTTACAATGAGCAGTTCTTC. The V gene is TRBV20-1, the J gene TRBJ2-1; D gene uncertain. V lost 7 bases to trimming and J lost 4 bases, with 20 bases between them. CDR3 length: 15 residues. Per germline, CDR1 DFQATT and CDR2 SNEGSKA (reference sequence).

This clonotype showed up many times. The rearrangement joins TRBV28 to TRBJ2-2; TRBD1 matches 9 bases. Germline V gene data show CDR1 as MDHEN and CDR2 as SYDVKM. The junction had 24 bases not matched to a gene; V was cut back by 7 bases and J by 3 bases. This CDR3 has 21 amino acids. The DNA for the CDR3 is TGTGCCAGCAAATTTAATTATTGGGGCGGAAAGGGACAGGGACACACCGGGGAGCTGTTTTTT. Translation gives CASKFNYWGGKGQGHTGELFF.

The sample holds many counts of this clonotype. This chain connects TRBV27 to TRBJ1-3, with a possible D match to TRBD1 (6 bases). Trimming stripped 5 bases from V and 1 base from J, with 12 bases between. The CDR3 length is 15 residues. Germline V CDR1 and CDR2: MNHEY, SMNVEV (reference sequence). The CDR3 nucleotides are TGTGCCAGCAGTCCTACGGACAGTTCTGGAAACACCATATATTTT. Translating it yields CASSPTDSSGNTIYF.

This clonotype was counted many times. The gene calls are TRBV10-3 and TRBJ2-7; D is possibly TRBD1 (6 bases). Germline CDR1 ENHRY, CDR2 SYGVKD. The CDR3 length is 15 residues. V was trimmed by 3 bases and J by 0 bases, leaving 12 bases between them. The CDR3 region is CAISEIQGSSYEQYF. CDR3 bases: TGTGCCATCAGTGAAATCCAGGGGAGCTCCTACGAGCAGTACTTC.

This clonotype was counted ten times or more. The J gene is TRBJ2-5, the V gene TRBV5-6; no reliable D call. The length of the CDR3 is 17 residues. Germline loops: CDR1 SGHDT, CDR2 YYEEEE. V lost 0 bases to trimming and J lost 4 bases, with 19 bases between them. The CDR3 sequence: CASSLDKSVGTGETQYF. In DNA, the CDR3 is TGTGCCAGCAGCTTGGATAAAAGTGTAGGCACCGGAGAGACCCAGTACTTC.

This clonotype was counted ten times or more. This rearrangement joins TRBV20-1 to TRBJ2-1; the D is unclear. The CDR3 sequence is 15 residues long. The V gene's germline CDR1 is DFQATT and CDR2 SNEGSKA (reference sequence). V was trimmed by 4 bases and J by 4 bases, leaving 17 bases between them. The CDR3 DNA follows: TGCAGTGCTACTAGATATGGGGAAATTTACAATGAGCAGTTCTTC. As protein: CSATRYGEIYNEQFF.

This clonotype was detected ten times or more. The V and J genes are TRBV6-2 or TRBV6-3 and TRBJ2-7; D uncertain. The V end lost 2 bases, the J end lost 3 bases, and 8 bases lay between the germline ends. CDR3 length equals 13 residues. Germline CDR1 and CDR2: MNHEY and SVGEGT. The CDR3 is CASSYGVVYEQYF. The CDR3 DNA follows: TGTGCCAGCAGTTACGGGGTCGTCTACGAGCAGTACTTC.

This clonotype was seen ten or more times. The V call is TRBV20-1, the J call TRBJ2-5; D is possibly TRBD1 (6 bases). The CDR3 runs to 15 residues. V dropped 0 bases and J dropped 4 bases, with 15 bases sitting between them. CDR1 and CDR2 (germline): DFQATT, SNEGSKA (reference sequence). CDR3 region: CSARDTGWRRETQYF. In nucleotides, the CDR3 is TGCAGTGCTAGAGACACAGGGTGGCGGCGAGAGACCCAGTACTTC.

As regards this clonotype: A read error is possible here, since a much larger clone lies one base away. This chain connects TRBV7-2 to TRBJ1-5; D may be TRBD1 (5 bases). V was shortened by 5 bases and J by 2 bases, with 10 bases between the two germline ends. The CDR3 loop spans 14 amino acids. Germline V CDR1 and CDR2: SGHTA, FQGNSA. CDR3 protein: CASSPPQGNQPQHF. CDR3 sequence (DNA): TGTGCCAGCAGCCCTCCACAGGGCAATCAGCCCCAGCATTTT.

In this sample, this clonotype turned up many times. V gene TRBV12-3 or TRBV12-4 combines with J gene TRBJ2-1, with D possibly TRBD2 on 6 matching bases. Trimming stripped 5 bases from V and 3 bases from J, with 17 bases between. The CDR3 length is 16 residues. The CDR3 here is CASSPTTSLYYNEQFF. As DNA, the CDR3 is TGTGCCAGCAGTCCGACAACTAGCCTCTACTACAATGAGCAGTTCTTC.

This clonotype has at least ten counts. The rearrangement joins TRBV4-1 to TRBJ1-2, with D possibly TRBD1 on 6 matching bases. V lost 4 bases, J lost 6 bases, and 9 bases lay in between. This CDR3 comprises 12 residues. Germline CDR1 and CDR2: MGHRA and YSYEKL. Here the CDR3 DNA reads TGCGCCAGCAGCCTAGGGGGACATGGCTACACCTTC. This translates into CASSLGGHGYTF.

Many counts were recorded for this clonotype. V usage is TRBV7-2 and J usage is TRBJ1-1; the D is unclear. V was trimmed by 5 bases and J by 5 bases, leaving 12 bases between them. Germline-derived CDR1 and CDR2 are SGHTA and FQGNSA. CDR3 length: 13 residues. CDR3 bases: TGTGCCAGCAGCCAAGCCCAGGCTACTGAAGCTTTCTTT. It is translated as CASSQAQATEAFF.

This clonotype has ten or more counts. V and J are TRBV29-1 and TRBJ1-6, with TRBD1 identical over 7 bases. CDR3 size: 12 residues. Trimming removed 7 bases from V and 14 bases from J; junction bases left unmatched: 11. CDR1 is SQVTM, CDR2 ANQGSEA, per germline. CDR3 in amino acids: CSATTPGQSLHF. The CDR3, as DNA: TGCAGCGCTACAACCCCGGGACAGTCCCTCCACTTT.

In its sample, this clonotype was seen many times. The CDR3: CASSLSQLNTEAFF. The CDR3, as DNA: TGTGCCAGCAGTTTATCACAGCTGAACACTGAAGCTTTCTTT. This chain connects TRBV27 to TRBJ1-1; D uncertain. The CDR3 covers 14 residues. V lost 0 bases, J lost 0 bases, and 5 bases lay in between. Germline-derived CDR1 and CDR2 are MNHEY and SMNVEV (reference sequence).

This clonotype was seen ten or more times. This chain uses TRBV4-3 with TRBJ2-5; the D gene is possibly TRBD2 (6 bases). Trimming cost V 0 bases and J 1 base, with 12 bases left between them. Germline values: CDR1 LGHNA, CDR2 YSLEER. CDR3 length equals 16 residues. This CDR3 is CASSQDLLGGQETQYF. In nucleotides, the CDR3 is TGCGCCAGCAGCCAAGATCTTTTGGGGGGCCAAGAGACCCAGTACTTC.

This clonotype has a count of ten or more. This chain links TRBV4-1 with TRBJ1-4, with 8 bases identical to TRBD1. Germline V gene data show CDR1 as MGHRA and CDR2 as YSYEKL. The junction had 5 bases not matched to a gene; V was cut back by 4 bases and J by 7 bases. The CDR3 covers 14 residues. The CDR3 is CASSRQGHTEKLFF. Here the CDR3 DNA reads TGCGCCAGCAGCCGACAGGGGCATACTGAAAAACTGTTTTTT.

This clonotype was seen many times. The chain employs TRBV28 and TRBJ2-1; 9 nucleotides align to TRBD2. V lost 2 bases, J lost 5 bases, and 4 bases stayed unmatched. This CDR3 region has 15 residues. Germline V CDR1 and CDR2: MDHEN, SYDVKM. DNA for the CDR3: TGTGCCAGCAGTTTACCCTGGACTAGCGACAATGAGCAGTTCTTC. The encoded protein is CASSLPWTSDNEQFF.